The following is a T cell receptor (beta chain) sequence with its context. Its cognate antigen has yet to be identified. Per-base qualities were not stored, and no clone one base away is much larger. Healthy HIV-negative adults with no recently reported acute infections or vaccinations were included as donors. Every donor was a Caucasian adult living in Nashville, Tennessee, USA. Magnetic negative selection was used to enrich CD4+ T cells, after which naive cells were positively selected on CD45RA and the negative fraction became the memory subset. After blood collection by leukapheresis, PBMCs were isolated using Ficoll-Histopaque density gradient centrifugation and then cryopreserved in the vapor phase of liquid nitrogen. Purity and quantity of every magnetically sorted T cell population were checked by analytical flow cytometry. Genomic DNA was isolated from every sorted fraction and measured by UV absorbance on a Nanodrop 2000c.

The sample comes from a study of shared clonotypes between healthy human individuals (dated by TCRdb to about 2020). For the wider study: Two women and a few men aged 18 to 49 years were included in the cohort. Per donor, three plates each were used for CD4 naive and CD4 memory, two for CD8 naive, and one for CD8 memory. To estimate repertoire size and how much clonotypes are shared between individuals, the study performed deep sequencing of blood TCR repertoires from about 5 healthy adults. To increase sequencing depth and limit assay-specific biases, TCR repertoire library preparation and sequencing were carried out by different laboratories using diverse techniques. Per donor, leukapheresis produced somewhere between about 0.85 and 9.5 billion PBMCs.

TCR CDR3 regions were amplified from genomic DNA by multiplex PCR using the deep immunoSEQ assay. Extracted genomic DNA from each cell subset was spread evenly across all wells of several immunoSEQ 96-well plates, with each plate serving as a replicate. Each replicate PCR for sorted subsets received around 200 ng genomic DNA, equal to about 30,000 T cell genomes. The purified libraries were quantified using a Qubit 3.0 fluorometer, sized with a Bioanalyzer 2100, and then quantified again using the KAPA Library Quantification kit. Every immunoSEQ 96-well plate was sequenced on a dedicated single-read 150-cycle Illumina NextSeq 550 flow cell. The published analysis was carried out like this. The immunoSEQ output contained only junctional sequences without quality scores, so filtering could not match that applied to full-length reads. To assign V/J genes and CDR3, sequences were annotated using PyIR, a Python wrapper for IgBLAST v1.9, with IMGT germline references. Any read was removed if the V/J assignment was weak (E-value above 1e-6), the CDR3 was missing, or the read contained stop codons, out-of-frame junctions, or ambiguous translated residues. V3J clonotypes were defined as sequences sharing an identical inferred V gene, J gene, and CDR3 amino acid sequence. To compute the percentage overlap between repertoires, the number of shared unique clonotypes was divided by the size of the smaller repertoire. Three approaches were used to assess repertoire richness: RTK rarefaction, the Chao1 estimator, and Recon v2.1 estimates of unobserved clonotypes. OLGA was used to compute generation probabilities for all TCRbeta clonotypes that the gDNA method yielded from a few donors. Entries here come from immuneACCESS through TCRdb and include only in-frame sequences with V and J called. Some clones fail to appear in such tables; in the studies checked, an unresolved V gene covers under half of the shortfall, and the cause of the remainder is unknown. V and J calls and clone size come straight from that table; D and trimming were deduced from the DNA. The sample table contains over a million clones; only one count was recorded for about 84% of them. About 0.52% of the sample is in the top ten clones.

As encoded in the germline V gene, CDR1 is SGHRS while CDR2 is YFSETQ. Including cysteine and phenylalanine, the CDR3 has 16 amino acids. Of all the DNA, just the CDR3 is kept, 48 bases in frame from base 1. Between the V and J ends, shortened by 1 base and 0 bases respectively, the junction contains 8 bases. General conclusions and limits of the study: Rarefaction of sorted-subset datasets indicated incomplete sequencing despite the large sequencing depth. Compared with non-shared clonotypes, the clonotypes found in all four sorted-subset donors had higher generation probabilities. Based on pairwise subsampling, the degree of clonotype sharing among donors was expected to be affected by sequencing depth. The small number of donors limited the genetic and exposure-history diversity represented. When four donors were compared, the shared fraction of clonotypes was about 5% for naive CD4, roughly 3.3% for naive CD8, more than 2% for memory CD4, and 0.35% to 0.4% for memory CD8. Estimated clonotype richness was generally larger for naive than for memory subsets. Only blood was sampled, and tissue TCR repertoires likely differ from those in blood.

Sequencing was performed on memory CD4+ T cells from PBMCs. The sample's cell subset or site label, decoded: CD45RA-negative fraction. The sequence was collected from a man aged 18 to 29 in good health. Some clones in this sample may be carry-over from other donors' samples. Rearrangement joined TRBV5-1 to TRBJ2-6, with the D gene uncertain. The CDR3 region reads CASSLYHGSGANVLTF. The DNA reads TGCGCCAGCAGCTTGTATCACGGCTCTGGGGCCAACGTCCTGACTTTC.